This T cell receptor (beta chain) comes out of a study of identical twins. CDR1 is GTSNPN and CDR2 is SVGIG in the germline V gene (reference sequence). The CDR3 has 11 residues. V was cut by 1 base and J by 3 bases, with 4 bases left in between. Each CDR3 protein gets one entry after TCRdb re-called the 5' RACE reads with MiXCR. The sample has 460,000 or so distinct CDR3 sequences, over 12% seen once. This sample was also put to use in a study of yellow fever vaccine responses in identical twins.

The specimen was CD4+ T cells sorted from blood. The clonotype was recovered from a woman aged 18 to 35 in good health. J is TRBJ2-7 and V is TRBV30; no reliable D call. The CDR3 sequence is CAWSDSYEQYF. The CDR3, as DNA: TGTGCCTGGAGTGACAGCTACGAGCAGTACTTC.